Given below is one T cell receptor (beta chain) in context. The target antigen is unknown. Germline V lookup: CDR1 MGHRA, CDR2 YSYEKL. This CDR3 region has 18 residues. V shed 3 bases, J shed 4 bases, and the junction held 17 bases outside the gene matches. CD4+ cell separation produced CD45RA+ naive and CD45RA-negative memory subsets. Sequenced by immunoSEQ multiplex PCR; TCRdb stores in-frame clones only, minus some. The table has roughly 700,000 clones, 74% seen once. This specimen comes from a study of shared clonotypes between healthy human individuals. Study overall: Sampling drew on donors who were a couple of women and a few men aged 18 to 49. Regarding the study as a whole: Non-shared clonotypes were found to have lower generation probabilities than the clonotypes that were shared by all four of the sorted-subset donors. Researchers found naive subsets generally carried larger estimated richness than memory subsets.

This sequence originates from a woman aged 25 to 45 in good health. The gene calls are TRBV4-1 and TRBJ1-2; 7 positions match TRBD1. The sample comprised memory CD4+ T cells sorted from blood. Subset defined: CD45RA-negative fraction. The CDR3 here is CASSHESLLGGAGYGYTF. The CDR3, as DNA: TGCGCCAGCAGCCATGAATCCTTATTAGGGGGCGCTGGCTATGGCTACACCTTC.